The 22 T cell receptor beta chains below were found in one sample sequenced in a study of blood T cell repertoires in COVID-19. The table came from immunoSEQ multiplex PCR; TCRdb's copy has only in-frame clones and leaves some out. The data show 200,000 to 250,000 clones, around four fifths seen once. The sequenced sample consisted of peripheral blood. Every receptor here comes from a woman in her fifties or sixties who had recovered from COVID-19.

V is TRBV7-2 and J is TRBJ1-3, with 10 bases aligning to TRBD1. The CDR3 runs to 16 residues. Germline-derived CDR1 and CDR2 are SGHTA and FQGNSA. Trimming cost V 5 bases and J 2 bases; bases outside gene matches: 6. DNA for the CDR3: TGTGCCAGCAGCCTACAAGGGACAGGGGCTGGAAACACCATATATTTT. It encodes CASSLQGTGAGNTIYF. Full variable domain (missing parts from reference TRBV7-2 and TRBJ1-3): GAGVSQSPSNKVTEKGKDVELRCDPISGHTALYWYRQSLGQGLEFLIYFQGNSAPDKSGLPSDRFSAERTGGSVSTLTIQRTQQEDSAVYLCASSLQGTGAGNTIYFGEGSWLTVV.

The chain has TRBV7-2 and TRBJ1-5; tentative D call: TRBD1 (6 bases). Per germline, CDR1 SGHTA and CDR2 FQGNSA. Trimming removed 6 bases at V and 4 bases at J, with 10 bases between. The CDR3 extends over 13 amino acids. The CDR3 loop reads CASSSQGNQPQHF. CDR3 DNA: TGTGCCAGCAGTTCTCAGGGGAATCAGCCCCAGCATTTT.

This rearrangement joins TRBV3-1 (or the pseudogene TRBV3-2) to TRBJ1-2; the D is unclear. This CDR3 is built from 14 residues. Germline V gene lookup returns CDR1 LGHDT and CDR2 YNNKEL (reference sequence). The ends were cut back, 3 bases at V and 8 bases at J, with 16 bases in the middle. The CDR3 is CASSQHYVPGGYTF. CDR3 bases: TGTGCCAGCAGCCAGCATTACGTCCCAGGCGGCTACACCTTC.

The chain links TRBV18 to TRBJ1-6, with D possibly TRBD1 on 6 matching bases. Germline CDR1 is KGHSH and CDR2 is LQKENI. The V end was cut by 0 bases, the J end by 7 bases, with 16 bases between. CDR3 length equals 17 residues. Written as DNA, the CDR3 is TGTGCCAGCTCACCACCGAATGGACAGACGAGGAATTCACCCCTCCACTTT. Its translation is CASSPPNGQTRNSPLHF.

V usage is TRBV5-1 and J usage is TRBJ1-2; 8 bases line up with TRBD1. The V and J ends lost 4 bases and 8 bases, in that order; junction bases with no gene match: 7. The CDR3 runs to 13 residues. Germline V CDR1 and CDR2: SGHRS, YFSETQ. CDR3 sequence (DNA): TGCGCCAGCAGCCCTGGACAGGGCCAGGGCTACACCTTC. Amino acids: CASSPGQGQGYTF.

The chain joins TRBV11-3 to TRBJ2-5; 7 bases line up with TRBD1. Germline trimming cut 1 base from V and 2 bases from J; bases unmatched to any gene: 4. The CDR3 consists of 15 residues. Per the germline V gene, CDR1 is SGHNT and CDR2 is YENEEA. The CDR3 sequence is CASSLGTGAQETQYF. The CDR3 coding sequence is TGTGCCAGCAGCTTAGGTACAGGGGCGCAAGAGACCCAGTACTTC. Complete variable domain (other parts from reference TRBV11-3 and TRBJ2-5): EAGVVQSPRYKIIEKKQPVAFWCNPISGHNTLYWYLQNLGQGPELLIRYENEEAVDDSQLPKDRFSAERLKGVDSTLKIQPAELGDSAVYLCASSLGTGAQETQYFGPGTRLLVL.

This clone was counted once. The rearrangement uses TRBV15 and TRBJ1-6, with no clear D. The CDR3 is 13 amino acids. Trimming pared 8 bases from V and 3 bases from J, leaving 8 bases between. CDR1 is LNHNV and CDR2 is YYDKDF in the germline V gene (reference sequence). The CDR3 region is CATRRIYNSPLHF. For the CDR3, the DNA is TGTGCCACCCGGCGGATCTATAATTCACCCCTCCACTTT.

This chain links TRBV7-3 with TRBJ2-1, with TRBD2 matching 8 bases. Losses at the gene ends were 5 bases for V and 5 bases for J; bases not matched to a gene: 5. Germline lookup yields CDR1 SGHTA and CDR2 FQGTGA. This CDR3 contains 14 residues. The CDR3 sequence is CASSRRGGNNEQFF. CDR3 nucleotide sequence: TGTGCCAGCAGCCGTCGGGGGGGAAACAATGAGCAGTTCTTC.

Only a few counts were recorded for this clone. V is TRBV18 and J is TRBJ2-7; TRBD2 aligns across 12 bases. Trimming took 4 bases from V and 3 from J; bases not matched to a gene: 1. This CDR3 has 14 residues. Germline V lookup: CDR1 KGHSH, CDR2 LQKENI. CDR3 in amino acids: CASSRLAGDYEQYF. The DNA for the CDR3 is TGTGCCAGCTCACGACTAGCGGGGGACTACGAGCAGTACTTC.

This clone was observed a few times. The sample contains more than one DNA sequence encoding this CDR3. The chain joins TRBV7-2 to TRBJ1-2; 8 bases line up with TRBD1. The CDR3 is made up of 13 amino acids. The junction had 3 bases not matched to a gene; V was cut back by 5 bases and J by 4 bases. Germline-derived CDR1 and CDR2 are SGHTA and FQGNSA. CDR3 DNA sequence: TGTGCCAGCAGCCTAGGACAGGGCTATGGCTACACCTTC. Its translation is CASSLGQGYGYTF.

The chain carries TRBV15 and TRBJ1-2; D gene uncertain. Germline loops: CDR1 LNHNV, CDR2 YYDKDF (reference sequence). The CDR3 runs 15 residues. Trimming stripped 0 bases from V and 5 bases from J, with 13 bases between. The CDR3 bases are TGTGCCACCAGCAGAGATCGAGGGCTCGAGTATGGCTACACCTTC. Translated, it gives CATSRDRGLEYGYTF. The variable domain in full, with the rest retrieved from reference TRBV15 and TRBJ1-2, is DAMVIQNPRYQVTQFGKPVTLSCSQTLNHNVMYWYQQKSSQAPKLLFHYYDKDFNNEADTPDNFQSRRPNTSFCFLDIRSPGLGDTAMYLCATSRDRGLEYGYTFGSGTRLTVV.

The chain links TRBV29-1 to TRBJ1-3; D is unresolved. From germline, CDR1 is SQVTM and CDR2 ANQGSEA. The CDR3 loop spans 13 amino acids. With 5 bases removed from V and 4 bases from J, the gap between germline ends came to 12 bases. The DNA of the CDR3 is TGCAGCGTTTGGAGGGATATCGGAAACACCATATATTTT. This gives the protein CSVWRDIGNTIYF.

This sequence joins TRBV19 and TRBJ2-5; TRBD2 matches at 14 bases. This CDR3 is 16 amino acids long. J was trimmed by 5 bases and V by 8 bases; bases with no gene match: 10. CDR1 LNHDA and CDR2 SQIVND come from the germline V gene (reference sequence). CDR3 in DNA: TGTGCCAGTGGATCTCGACTAGCGGGGGGGAGGGAGACCCAGTACTTC. Amino acid sequence: CASGSRLAGGRETQYF.

This chain uses TRBV18 with TRBJ1-2; D is uncertain. The V end lost 0 bases, the J end lost 8 bases, and 13 bases lay between the germline ends. The germline V gene has CDR1 KGHSH and CDR2 LQKENI. The CDR3 length is 14 residues. The DNA of the CDR3 is TGTGCCAGCTCACCACCGTCCGCCCTCCGGGGCTACACCTTC. Its translation: CASSPPSALRGYTF.

CDR3 in amino acids: CSVEAGQSYEQYF. Written as DNA, the CDR3 is TGCAGCGTTGAGGCTGGACAATCCTACGAGCAGTACTTC. The chain joins TRBV29-1 to TRBJ2-7, with a possible D match to TRBD1 (5 bases). Trimming left V 3 bases short and J 1 base short, with 10 bases between. Germline V gene lookup returns CDR1 SQVTM and CDR2 ANQGSEA. The CDR3 has 13 residues.

The V gene is TRBV5-4, the J gene TRBJ2-1, with 12 nucleotides matching TRBD2. The CDR3 length is 15 residues. Looked up from germline, CDR1 is SGHNT and CDR2 is YYREEE (reference sequence). V shed 4 bases and J 10 bases; nucleotides not matched to a gene: 9. This CDR3 is CASSMASGGAREQFF. CDR3 in DNA: TGTGCCAGCAGCATGGCTAGCGGGGGGGCCAGGGAGCAGTTCTTC.

This chain joins TRBV6-6 and TRBJ2-7; possible D gene TRBD1, 6 bases. Trimming pared 6 bases from V and 3 bases from J, leaving 15 bases between. CDR3 length: 14 residues. Germline CDR1 and CDR2: MNHNY and SVGAGI (reference sequence). CDR3 residues: CASRLGQNNYEQYF. For the CDR3, the DNA is TGTGCCAGCAGACTCGGACAGAACAACTACGAGCAGTACTTC.

This chain uses TRBV4-3 with TRBJ2-7; 7 nucleotides align to TRBD1. The germline V gene encodes CDR1 LGHNA and CDR2 YSLEER. V lost 1 base and J lost 3; bases outside the gene matches: 9. The CDR3 runs to 16 residues. CDR3 coding DNA: TGCGCCAGCAGCCAAGGGTCCGGACAGGCTAACTACGAGCAGTACTTC. Translating gives CASSQGSGQANYEQYF.

This clone was observed once. The V call is TRBV2, the J call TRBJ2-3; D is perhaps TRBD1 (5 bases). Trimming pared 6 bases from V and 9 bases from J, leaving 10 bases between. CDR1 is SNHLY and CDR2 is FYNNEI in the germline V gene. The CDR3 consists of 11 residues. CDR3 loop: CASSTKGTQYF. CDR3 coding DNA: TGTGCCAGCAGCACAAAGGGGACGCAGTATTTT.

The rearrangement links TRBV4-1 to TRBJ1-4, with 7 bases fitting TRBD1. The ends lost 0 bases at V and 8 bases at J; junction bases unmatched: 6. Germline CDR1 and CDR2: MGHRA and YSYEKL. The CDR3 runs to 15 residues. DNA of the CDR3: TGCGCCAGCAGCCAAGATAAAGGGGGCGCGGAAAAACTGTTTTTT. Protein sequence: CASSQDKGGAEKLFF.

This chain uses TRBV19 with TRBJ2-7; 9 bases fit TRBD1. Germline trimming cut 6 bases from V and 8 bases from J; bases unmatched to any gene: 5. CDR1 LNHDA and CDR2 SQIVND come from the germline V gene (reference sequence). This CDR3 region has 12 residues. CDR3 sequence reads: CASRGTGYQQYF. The CDR3 DNA is TGTGCCAGTAGGGGGACAGGGTACCAGCAGTACTTC.

The CDR3 here is CASSEVGWEDTQYF. The CDR3 coding sequence is TGTGCCAGCAGCGAGGTGGGGTGGGAGGATACGCAGTATTTT. The rearrangement uses TRBV9 and TRBJ2-3; tentatively, D is TRBD2 (5 bases). V lost 3 bases to trimming and J lost 6 bases, with 14 bases between them. Germline V lookup: CDR1 SGDLS, CDR2 YYNGEE. The CDR3 is 14 amino acids. The variable domain in full, completed from reference TRBV9 and TRBJ2-3, reads DSGVTQTPKHLITATGQRVTLRCSPRSGDLSVYWYQQSLDQGLQFLIQYYNGEERAKGNILERFSAQQFPDLHSELNLSSLELGDSALYFCASSEVGWEDTQYFGPGTRLTVL.